This T cell receptor beta chain appears in the sequencing data of a study of human T cells and chemical hapten exposure. Germline assignment: CDR1 SGHDT and CDR2 YYEEEE. The CDR3 covers 16 residues. The V and J ends lost 4 bases and 2 bases respectively, with 17 bases between them. Study findings and constraints: TCRs above 1 in 1000 frequency did not change with DPC sensitization. Controls formed significantly fewer large CDR3 similarity clusters than expanded TCRs did. Counts of expanded TCRs (at PT1) showed a positive correlation with patch test score.

This clonotype was seen at least ten times. Antigen: not known. This sample's time point: patch test 1, 2 weeks after DPC sensitization. The treatment was: therapeutic diphenylcyclopropenone sensitization with weekly scalp DPC. In the library, unique molecular identifiers were attached to individual cDNA molecules. TCRdb reprocessed the RACE reads with MiXCR, giving one entry per CDR3 protein. The sample yields around 300,000 distinct CDR3 sequences, about 7% seen once. Source: whole blood, taken in connection with sensitization to the hapten diphenylcyclopropenone (DPC). The clonotype was recovered from a woman aged 18-29 years with alopecia areata. Some clones in this sample may be carry-over from other donors' samples. V usage is TRBV5-6 and J usage is TRBJ2-3; D remains ambiguous. CDR3 coding DNA: TGTGCCAGCAGCGCCTATGATGCACTTCTCACAGATACGCAGTATTTT. This sequence encodes CASSAYDALLTDTQYF.